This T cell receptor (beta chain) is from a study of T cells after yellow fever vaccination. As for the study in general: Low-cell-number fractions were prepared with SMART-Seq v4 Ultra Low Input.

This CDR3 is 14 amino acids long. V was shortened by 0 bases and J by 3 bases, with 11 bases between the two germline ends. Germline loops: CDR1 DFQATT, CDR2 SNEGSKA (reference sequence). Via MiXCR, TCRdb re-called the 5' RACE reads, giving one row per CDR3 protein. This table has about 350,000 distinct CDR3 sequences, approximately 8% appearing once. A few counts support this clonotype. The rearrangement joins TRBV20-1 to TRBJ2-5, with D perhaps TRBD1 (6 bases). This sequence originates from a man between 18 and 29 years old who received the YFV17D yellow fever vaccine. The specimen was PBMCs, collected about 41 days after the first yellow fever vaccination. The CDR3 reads CSARDLTGKETQYF. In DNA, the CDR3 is TGCAGTGCTAGAGATCTCACAGGGAAAGAGACCCAGTACTTC.